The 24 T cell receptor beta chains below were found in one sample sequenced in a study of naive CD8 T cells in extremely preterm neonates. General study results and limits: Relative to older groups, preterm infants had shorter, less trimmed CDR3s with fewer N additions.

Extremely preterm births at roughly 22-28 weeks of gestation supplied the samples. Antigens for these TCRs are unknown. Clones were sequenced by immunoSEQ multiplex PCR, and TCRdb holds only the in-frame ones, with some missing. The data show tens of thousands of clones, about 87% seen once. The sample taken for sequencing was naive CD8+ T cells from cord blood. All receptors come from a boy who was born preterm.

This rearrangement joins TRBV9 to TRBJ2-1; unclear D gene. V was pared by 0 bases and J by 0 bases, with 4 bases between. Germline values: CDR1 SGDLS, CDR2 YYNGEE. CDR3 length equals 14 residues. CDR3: CASSVDSSYNEQFF. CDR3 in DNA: TGTGCCAGCAGCGTAGACAGCTCCTACAATGAGCAGTTCTTC.

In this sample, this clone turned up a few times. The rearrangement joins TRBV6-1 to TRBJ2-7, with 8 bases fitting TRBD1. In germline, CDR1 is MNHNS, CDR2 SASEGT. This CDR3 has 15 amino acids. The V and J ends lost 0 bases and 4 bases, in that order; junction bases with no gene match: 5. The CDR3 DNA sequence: TGTGCCAGCAGTGAAGCGCGTGGACAGGGTTACGAGCAGTACTTC. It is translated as CASSEARGQGYEQYF.

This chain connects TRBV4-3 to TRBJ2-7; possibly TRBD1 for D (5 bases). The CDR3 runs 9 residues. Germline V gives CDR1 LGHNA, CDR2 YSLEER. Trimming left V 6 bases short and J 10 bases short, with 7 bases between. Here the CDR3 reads CASSGQQYF. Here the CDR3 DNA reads TGCGCCAGCAGTGGACAACAGTACTTC.

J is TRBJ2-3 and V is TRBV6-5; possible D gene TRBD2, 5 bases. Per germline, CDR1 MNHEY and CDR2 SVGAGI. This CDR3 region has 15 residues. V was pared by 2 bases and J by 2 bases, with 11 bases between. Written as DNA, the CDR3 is TGTGCCAGCAGTTACGAGGGCAGAATCACAGATACGCAGTATTTT. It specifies CASSYEGRITDTQYF.

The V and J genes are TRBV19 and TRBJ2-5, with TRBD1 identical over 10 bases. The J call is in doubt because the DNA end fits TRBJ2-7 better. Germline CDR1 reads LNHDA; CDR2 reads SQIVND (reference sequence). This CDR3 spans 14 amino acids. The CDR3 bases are TGTGCCAGTATCTGGACAGGGGGAAACTACGAGCAGTACTTC. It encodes CASIWTGGNYEQYF.

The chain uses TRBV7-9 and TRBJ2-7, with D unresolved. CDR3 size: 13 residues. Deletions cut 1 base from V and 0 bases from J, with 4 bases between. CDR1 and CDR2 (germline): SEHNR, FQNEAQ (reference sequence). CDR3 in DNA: TGTGCCAGCAGCTTAGGACTCTCCTACGAGCAGTACTTC. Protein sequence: CASSLGLSYEQYF. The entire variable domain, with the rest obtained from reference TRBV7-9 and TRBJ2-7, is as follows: DTGVSQNPRHKITKRGQNVTFRCDPISEHNRLYWYRQTLGQGPEFLTYFQNEAQLEKSRLLSDRFSAERPKGSFSTLEIQRTEQGDSAMYLCASSLGLSYEQYFGPGTRLTVT.

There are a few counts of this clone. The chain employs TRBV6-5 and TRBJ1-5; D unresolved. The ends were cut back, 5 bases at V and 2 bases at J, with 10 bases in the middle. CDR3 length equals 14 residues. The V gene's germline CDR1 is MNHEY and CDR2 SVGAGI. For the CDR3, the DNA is TGTGCCAGCAGTCCGGACGGGGGCAATCAGCCCCAGCATTTT. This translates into CASSPDGGNQPQHF.

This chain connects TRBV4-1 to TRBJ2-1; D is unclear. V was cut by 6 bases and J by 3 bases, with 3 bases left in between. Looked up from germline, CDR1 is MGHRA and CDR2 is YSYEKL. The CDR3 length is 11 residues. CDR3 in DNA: TGCGCCAGCAGGGACTACAATGAGCAGTTCTTC. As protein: CASRDYNEQFF.

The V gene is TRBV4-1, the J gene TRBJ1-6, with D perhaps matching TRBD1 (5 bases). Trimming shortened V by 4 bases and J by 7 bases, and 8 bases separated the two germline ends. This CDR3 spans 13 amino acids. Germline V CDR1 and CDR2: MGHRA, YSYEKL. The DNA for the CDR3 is TGCGCCAGCAGCCTAGGGGCGAATTCACCCCTCCACTTT. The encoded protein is CASSLGANSPLHF.

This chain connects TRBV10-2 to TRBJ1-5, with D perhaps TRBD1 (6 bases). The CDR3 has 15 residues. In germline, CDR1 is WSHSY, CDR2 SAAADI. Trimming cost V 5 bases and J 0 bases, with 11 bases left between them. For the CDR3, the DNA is TGCGCCAGCAGTCCCAGGGGCGATAGCAATCAGCCCCAGCATTTT. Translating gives CASSPRGDSNQPQHF.

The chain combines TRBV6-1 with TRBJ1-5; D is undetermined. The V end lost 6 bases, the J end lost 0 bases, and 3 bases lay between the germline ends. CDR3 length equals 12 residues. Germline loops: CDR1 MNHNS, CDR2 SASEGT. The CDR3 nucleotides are TGTGCCAGCAGATATAGCAATCAGCCCCAGCATTTT. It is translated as CASRYSNQPQHF.

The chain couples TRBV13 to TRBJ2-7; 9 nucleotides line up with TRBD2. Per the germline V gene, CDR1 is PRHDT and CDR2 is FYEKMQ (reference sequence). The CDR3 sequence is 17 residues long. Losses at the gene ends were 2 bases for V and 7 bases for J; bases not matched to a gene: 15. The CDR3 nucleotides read TGTGCCAGCAGCTTATTTGGCGGGGGGGCTCCCACTGATGAGCAGTACTTC. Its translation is CASSLFGGGAPTDEQYF.

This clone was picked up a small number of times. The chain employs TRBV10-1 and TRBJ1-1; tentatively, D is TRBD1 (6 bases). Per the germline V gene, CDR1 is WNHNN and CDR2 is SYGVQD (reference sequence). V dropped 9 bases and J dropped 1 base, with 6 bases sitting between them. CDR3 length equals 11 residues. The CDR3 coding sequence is TGCGCCAGGACAGGGAACACTGAAGCTTTCTTT. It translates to CARTGNTEAFF.

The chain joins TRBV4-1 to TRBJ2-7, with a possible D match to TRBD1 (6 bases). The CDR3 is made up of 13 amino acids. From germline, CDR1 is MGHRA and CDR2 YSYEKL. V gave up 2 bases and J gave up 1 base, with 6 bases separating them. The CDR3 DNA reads TGCGCCAGCAGCCAACAGGGGTCCTACGAGCAGTACTTC. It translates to CASSQQGSYEQYF.

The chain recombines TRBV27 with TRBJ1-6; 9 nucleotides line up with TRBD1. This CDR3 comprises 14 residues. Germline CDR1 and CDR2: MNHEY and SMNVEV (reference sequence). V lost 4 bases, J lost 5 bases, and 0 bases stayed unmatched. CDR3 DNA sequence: TGTGCCAGCAGTTACAGGGGGCATAATTCACCCCTCCACTTT. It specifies CASSYRGHNSPLHF.

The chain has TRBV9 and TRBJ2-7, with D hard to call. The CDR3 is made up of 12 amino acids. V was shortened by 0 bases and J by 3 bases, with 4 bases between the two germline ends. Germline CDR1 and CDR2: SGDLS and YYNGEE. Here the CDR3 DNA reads TGTGCCAGCAGCGTAGACAACTACGAGCAGTACTTC. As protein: CASSVDNYEQYF.

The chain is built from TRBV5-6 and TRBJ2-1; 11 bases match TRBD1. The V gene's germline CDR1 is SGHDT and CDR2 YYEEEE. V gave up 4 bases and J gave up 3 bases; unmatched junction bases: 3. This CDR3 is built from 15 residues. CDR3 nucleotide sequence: TGTGCCAGCAGCACCGGGACAGGGGGCTACAATGAGCAGTTCTTC. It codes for CASSTGTGGYNEQFF.

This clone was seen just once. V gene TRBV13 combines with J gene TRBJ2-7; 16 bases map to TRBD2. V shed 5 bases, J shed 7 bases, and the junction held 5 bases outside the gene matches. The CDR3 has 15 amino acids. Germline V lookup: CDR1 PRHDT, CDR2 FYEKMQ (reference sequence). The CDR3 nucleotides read TGTGCCAGCAGCCCGGGACTAGCGGGGGGGCTTGAGCAGTACTTC. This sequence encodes CASSPGLAGGLEQYF.

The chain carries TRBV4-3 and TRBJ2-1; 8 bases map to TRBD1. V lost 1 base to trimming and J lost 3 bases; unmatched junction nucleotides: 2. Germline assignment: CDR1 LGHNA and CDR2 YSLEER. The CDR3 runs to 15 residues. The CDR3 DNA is TGCGCCAGCAGCCAAGTTACAGGGGGCTACAATGAGCAGTTCTTC. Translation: CASSQVTGGYNEQFF.

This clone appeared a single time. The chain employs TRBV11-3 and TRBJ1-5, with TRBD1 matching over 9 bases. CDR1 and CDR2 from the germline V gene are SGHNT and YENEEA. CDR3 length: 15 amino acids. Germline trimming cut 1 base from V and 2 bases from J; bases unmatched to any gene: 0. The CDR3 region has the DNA TGTGCCAGCAGCTTAGGGACAGGGGGCAATCAGCCCCAGCATTTT. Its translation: CASSLGTGGNQPQHF.

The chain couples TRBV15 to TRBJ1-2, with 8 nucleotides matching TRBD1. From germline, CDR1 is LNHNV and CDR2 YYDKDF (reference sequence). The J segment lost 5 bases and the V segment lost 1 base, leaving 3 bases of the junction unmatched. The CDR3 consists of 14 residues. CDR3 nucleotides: TGTGCCACCAGCAGAGTCGGACAGGGTTATGGCTACACCTTC. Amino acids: CATSRVGQGYGYTF.

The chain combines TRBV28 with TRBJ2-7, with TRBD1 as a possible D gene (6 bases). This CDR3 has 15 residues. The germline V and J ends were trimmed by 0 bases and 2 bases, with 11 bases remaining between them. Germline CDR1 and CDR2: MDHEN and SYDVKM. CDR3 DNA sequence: TGTGCCAGCAGTTTATGGCCGGGACAAACCTACGAGCAGTACTTC. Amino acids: CASSLWPGQTYEQYF.

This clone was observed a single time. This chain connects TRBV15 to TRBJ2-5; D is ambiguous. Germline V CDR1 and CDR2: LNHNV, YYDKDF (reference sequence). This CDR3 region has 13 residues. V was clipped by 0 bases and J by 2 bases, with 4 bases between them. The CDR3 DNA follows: TGTGCCACCAGCAGAGATGGGCAAGAGACCCAGTACTTC. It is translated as CATSRDGQETQYF.

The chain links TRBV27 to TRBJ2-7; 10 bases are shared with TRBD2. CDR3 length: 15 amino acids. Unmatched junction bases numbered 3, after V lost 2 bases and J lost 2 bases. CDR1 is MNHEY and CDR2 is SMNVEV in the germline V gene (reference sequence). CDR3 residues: CASSLTGLATYEQYF. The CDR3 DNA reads TGTGCCAGCAGTTTAACGGGACTAGCGACCTACGAGCAGTACTTC.